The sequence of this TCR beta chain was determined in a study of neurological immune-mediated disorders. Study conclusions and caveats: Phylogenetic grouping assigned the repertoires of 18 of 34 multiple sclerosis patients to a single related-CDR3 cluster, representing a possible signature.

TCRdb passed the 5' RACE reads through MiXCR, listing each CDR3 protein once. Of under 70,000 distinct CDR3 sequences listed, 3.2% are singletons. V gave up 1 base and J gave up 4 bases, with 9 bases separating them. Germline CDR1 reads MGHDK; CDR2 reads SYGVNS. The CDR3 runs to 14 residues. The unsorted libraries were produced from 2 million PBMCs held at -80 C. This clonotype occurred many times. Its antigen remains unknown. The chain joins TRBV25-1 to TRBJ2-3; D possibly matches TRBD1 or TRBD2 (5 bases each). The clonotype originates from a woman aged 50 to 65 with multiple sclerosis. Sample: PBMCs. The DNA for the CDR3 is TGTGCCAGCAGTGAATGGGGGAGCCCAGATACGCAGTATTTT. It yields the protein CASSEWGSPDTQYF.